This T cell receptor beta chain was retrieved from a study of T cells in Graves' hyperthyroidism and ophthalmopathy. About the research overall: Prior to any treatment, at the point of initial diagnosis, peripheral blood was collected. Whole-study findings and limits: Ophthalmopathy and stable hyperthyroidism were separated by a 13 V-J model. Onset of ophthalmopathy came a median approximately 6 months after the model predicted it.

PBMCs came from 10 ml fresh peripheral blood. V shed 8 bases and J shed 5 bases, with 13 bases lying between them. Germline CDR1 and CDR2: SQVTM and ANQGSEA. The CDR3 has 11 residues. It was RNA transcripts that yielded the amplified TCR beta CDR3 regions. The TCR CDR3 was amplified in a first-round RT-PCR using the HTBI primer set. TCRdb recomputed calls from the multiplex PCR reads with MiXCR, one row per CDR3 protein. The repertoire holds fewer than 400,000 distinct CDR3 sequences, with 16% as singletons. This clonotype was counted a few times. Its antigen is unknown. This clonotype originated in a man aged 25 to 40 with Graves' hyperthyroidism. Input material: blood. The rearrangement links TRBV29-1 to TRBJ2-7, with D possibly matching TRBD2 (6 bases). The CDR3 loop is CSSWAGNEQYF. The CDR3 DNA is TGCAGCTCATGGGCGGGGAACGAGCAGTACTTC.